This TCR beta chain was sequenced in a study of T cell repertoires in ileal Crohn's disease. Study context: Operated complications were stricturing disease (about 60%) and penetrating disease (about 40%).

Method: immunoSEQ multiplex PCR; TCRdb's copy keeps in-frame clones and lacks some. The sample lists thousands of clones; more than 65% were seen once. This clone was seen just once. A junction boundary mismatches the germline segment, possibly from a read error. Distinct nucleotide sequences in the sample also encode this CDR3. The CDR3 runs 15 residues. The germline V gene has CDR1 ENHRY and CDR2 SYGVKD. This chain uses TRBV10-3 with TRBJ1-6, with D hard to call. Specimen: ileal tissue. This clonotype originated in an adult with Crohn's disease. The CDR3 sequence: CAIRASSSYNSPLHF. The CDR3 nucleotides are TGTGCCATCAGAGCGAGCAGCTCCTATAATTCGCCCCTCCACTTT.